Given below is one TCR beta chain in context. What it recognizes is unknown. A read error may account for a junction end that differs from germline. The data stem from a study of CD8+CD57+ T cells in acquired aplastic anemia. Regarding the study as a whole: Between patients and controls, about 30 CD8+ CDR3 sequences were found in common.

The CDR3 runs to 15 residues. Germline V CDR1 and CDR2: SQVTM, ANQGSEA. Profiling that covered TCR beta VDJ and CDR3 relied on genomic DNA as its template. TCRdb independently ran MiXCR on the reads; one entry per CDR3 protein. The table lists around 200,000 distinct CDR3 sequences, around 50% of them singletons. Patients who underwent sequencing had shown CD8+CD57+ cell expansion by flow cytometry. Every one of the patients had aplastic anemia (severe, acquired). At blood sampling, none of the patients had yet received therapy. The chain employs TRBV29-1 and TRBJ2-1, with TRBD2 as a possible D gene (5 bases). This clonotype was obtained from a human donor with aplastic anemia. Input material: sorted CD4+, CD8+, or CD8+CD57+ T cells (not recorded which) from PBMCs. CDR3 protein: CSVDPTPGSYNVQFF. The CDR3 nucleotides read TGTAGCGTTGATCCTACTCCCGGCTCCTACAATGTGCAGTTCTTC.